Listed below are T cell receptor beta chains from one sample, sequenced in a study of graft-versus-host responses after intestinal transplantation. No antigens are known for them. This table comes from immunoSEQ multiplex PCR, and its TCRdb copy is limited to in-frame clones, with some not included. Of 80,000 to 100,000 clones detected, 80% to 95% appear once; the ten largest clones hold around 0.17%. The specimen was unstimulated CD4+ T cells sorted from spleen or lymph node cells, collected before intestinal transplant. The receptors were gathered from a human donor who received an intestinal transplant. CDR3s include the opening cysteine and the closing phenylalanine or tryptophan. A D gene is named only where the DNA matches it firmly. Expanded clones are given a class, and other clones once, few, many or no size at all.

abundance	v_gene	d_gene	j_gene	len	CDR3aa	CDR3nt
-	TRBV6-5	TRBD1	TRBJ2-7	15	CASSSGQRITYEQYF	TGTGCCAGCAGTTCGGGACAGCGGATAACCTACGAGCAGTACTTC
-	TRBV6-5	TRBD1	TRBJ1-1	13	CASSSDRGTEAFF	TGTGCCAGCAGCTCGGACAGGGGGACTGAAGCTTTCTTT
-	TRBV2	-	TRBJ1-6	13	CANRDTFFSPLHF	TGTGCCAACCGGGACACCTTCTTTTCACCCCTCCACTTT
-	TRBV10-1	TRBD1	TRBJ2-1	14	CASSEYRGHNEQFF	TGCGCCAGCAGTGAGTACAGGGGCCACAATGAGCAGTTCTTC
-	TRBV19	-	TRBJ1-5	15	CASSINWAPGANQHF	TGTGCCAGTAGTATAAATTGGGCCCCAGGGGCGAACCAGCATTTT
-	TRBV1	-	TRBJ1-1	15	CTSSPVELSSTEAFF	TGCACCAGCAGCCCCGTGGAGCTCAGCAGCACTGAAGCTTTCTTT
-	TRBV5-4	-	TRBJ1-3	16	CASSLGGGLSGNTIYF	TGTGCCAGCAGCTTGGGGGGGGGCCTCTCTGGAAACACCATATATTTT
-	TRBV15	TRBD2	TRBJ2-2	17	CATSRGFSRGRTGELFF	TGTGCCACCAGCAGAGGTTTTTCACGCGGGAGGACCGGGGAGCTGTTTTTT
-	TRBV28	-	TRBJ1-2	15	CASSLSAGANYGYTF	TGTGCCAGCAGTTTATCTGCAGGGGCTAACTATGGCTACACCTTC
-	TRBV6-1	-	TRBJ1-5	16	CASSEGRQASNQPQHF	TGTGCCAGCAGTGAGGGACGACAGGCAAGCAATCAGCCCCAGCATTTT
-	TRBV29-1	-	TRBJ1-5	12	CSVEVGGQPQHF	TGCAGCGTTGAAGTCGGGGGTCAGCCCCAGCATTTT
-	TRBV7-2	TRBD1	TRBJ2-3	16	CASSLDVTGSTDTQYF	TGTGCCAGCAGCTTAGATGTGACAGGGAGTACAGATACGCAGTATTTT
-	TRBV6-6	-	TRBJ2-3	14	CASMFGSWADTQYF	TGTGCCAGCATGTTCGGGAGCTGGGCAGATACGCAGTATTTT
-	TRBV19	-	TRBJ1-6	12	CANWGGNSPLHF	TGTGCCAATTGGGGGGGGAATTCACCCCTCCACTTT
-	TRBV28	TRBD2	TRBJ2-7	17	CASSFFVLRGSDYEQYF	TGTGCCAGCAGTTTTTTTGTCTTGCGCGGGAGCGACTACGAGCAGTACTTC
-	TRBV6-5	-	TRBJ2-7	14	CASSYVRSSYEQYF	TGTGCCAGCAGTTACGTACGGAGCTCCTACGAGCAGTACTTC
-	TRBV5-1	TRBD1	TRBJ1-1	12	CASSAQGIEAFF	TGCGCCAGCAGCGCACAGGGGATTGAAGCTTTCTTT
once	TRBV5-1	TRBD2	TRBJ2-5	13	CASRREGTETQYF	TGCGCCAGCAGGCGGGAGGGGACGGAGACCCAGTACTTC
-	TRBV19	TRBD1	TRBJ2-2	14	CASRGQGSTGELFF	TGTGCCAGTAGGGGACAGGGCAGCACCGGGGAGCTGTTTTTT
once	TRBV5-1	TRBD1	TRBJ1-2	15	CASSLGQGLDYGYTF	TGCGCCAGCAGCTTGGGACAGGGACTTGACTATGGCTACACCTTC
-	TRBV15	-	TRBJ1-6	15	CATSSRSSYNSPLHF	TGTGCCACCAGCAGCCGGAGCTCCTATAATTCACCCCTCCACTTT
-	TRBV5-1	TRBD2	TRBJ2-1	15	CASSLTSGGHNEQFF	TGCGCCAGCAGCCTGACTAGCGGGGGCCACAATGAGCAGTTCTTC
-	TRBV4-2	TRBD2	TRBJ2-1	15	CASSQAGGPYNEQFF	TGTGCCAGCAGCCAAGCGGGAGGGCCCTACAATGAGCAGTTCTTC
-	TRBV25-1	TRBD2	TRBJ2-3	17	CASSAEGSGFLTDTQYF	TGTGCCAGCAGTGCCGAGGGTAGCGGGTTTCTCACAGATACGCAGTATTTT
-	TRBV27	TRBD2	TRBJ2-7	17	CASSLSGTSGRAYEQYF	TGTGCCAGCAGTTTATCAGGGACTAGCGGGAGGGCCTACGAGCAGTACTTC
-	TRBV5-1	TRBD1	TRBJ1-6	16	CASSLAGGTYNSPLHF	TGCGCCAGCAGCTTGGCAGGGGGTACTTATAATTCACCCCTCCACTTT
-	TRBV6-5	-	TRBJ2-3	15	CASSYEQALPDTQYF	TGTGCCAGCAGTTATGAACAGGCTCTGCCAGATACGCAGTATTTT
-	TRBV5-4	TRBD2	TRBJ2-7	15	CASSLGGGPTYEQYF	TGTGCCAGCAGCTTGGGGGGGGGTCCAACCTACGAGCAGTACTTC
-	TRBV10-2	-	TRBJ2-7	12	CASRGDWIEQYF	TGCGCCAGCAGGGGGGACTGGATCGAGCAGTACTTC
once	TRBV28	-	TRBJ1-2	16	CASSLDPRGVNYGYTF	TGTGCCAGCAGTTTAGATCCCCGGGGAGTTAACTATGGCTACACCTTC
-	TRBV9	-	TRBJ1-2	15	CASSVEGETNYGYTF	TGTGCCAGCAGCGTAGAGGGAGAAACTAACTATGGCTACACCTTC
-	TRBV5-8	TRBD2	TRBJ2-3	14	CASNSGGTTDTQYF	TGTGCCAGCAACAGCGGGGGGACCACAGATACGCAGTATTTT
-	TRBV29-1	-	TRBJ2-3	14	CSVERGSGTDTQYF	TGCAGCGTTGAACGGGGGTCCGGCACAGATACGCAGTATTTT
-	TRBV7-2	-	TRBJ2-1	17	CASSHQSRGNTYNEQFF	TGTGCCAGCAGTCATCAATCGAGGGGGAACACCTACAATGAGCAGTTCTTC
-	TRBV6-1	-	TRBJ2-7	11	CASSERYEQYF	TGTGCCAGCAGTGAGCGTTACGAGCAGTACTTC